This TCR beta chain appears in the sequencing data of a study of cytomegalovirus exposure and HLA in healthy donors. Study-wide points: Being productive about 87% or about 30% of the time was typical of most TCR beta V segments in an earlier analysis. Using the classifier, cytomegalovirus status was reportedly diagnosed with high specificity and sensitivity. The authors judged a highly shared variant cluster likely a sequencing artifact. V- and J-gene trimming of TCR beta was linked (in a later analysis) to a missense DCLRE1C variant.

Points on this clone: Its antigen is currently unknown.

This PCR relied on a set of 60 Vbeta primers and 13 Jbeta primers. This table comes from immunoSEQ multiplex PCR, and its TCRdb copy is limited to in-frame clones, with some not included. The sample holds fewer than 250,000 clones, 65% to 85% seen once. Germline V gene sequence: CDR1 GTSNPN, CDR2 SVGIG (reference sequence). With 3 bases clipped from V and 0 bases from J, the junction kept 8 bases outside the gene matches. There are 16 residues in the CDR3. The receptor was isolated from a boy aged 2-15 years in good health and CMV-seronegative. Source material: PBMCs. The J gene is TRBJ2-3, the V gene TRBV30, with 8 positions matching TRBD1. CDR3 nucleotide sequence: TGTGCCTGGAGCCTTTACCAGGGGGCCAGCACAGATACGCAGTATTTT. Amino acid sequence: CAWSLYQGASTDTQYF.